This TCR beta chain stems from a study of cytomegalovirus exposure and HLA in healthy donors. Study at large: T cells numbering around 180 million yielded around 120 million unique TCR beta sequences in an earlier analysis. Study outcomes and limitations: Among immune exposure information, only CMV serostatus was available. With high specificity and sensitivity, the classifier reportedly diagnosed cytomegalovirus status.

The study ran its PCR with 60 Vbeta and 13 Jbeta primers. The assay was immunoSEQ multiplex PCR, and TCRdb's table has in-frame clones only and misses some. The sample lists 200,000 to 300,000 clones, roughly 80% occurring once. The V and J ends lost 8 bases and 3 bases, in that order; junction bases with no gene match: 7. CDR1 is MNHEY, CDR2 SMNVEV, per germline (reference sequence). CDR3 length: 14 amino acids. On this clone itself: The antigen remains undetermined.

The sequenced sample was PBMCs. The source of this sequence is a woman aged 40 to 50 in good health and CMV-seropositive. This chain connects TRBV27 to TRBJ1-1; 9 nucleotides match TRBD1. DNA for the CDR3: TGTGCCAGCCTCCGGGACAGGGTGGACACTGAAGCTTTCTTT. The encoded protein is CASLRDRVDTEAFF.